The 20 T cell receptor beta chains in this list originate from one sample, sequenced in a study of T cell changes during pregnancy in multiple sclerosis. Assay: immunoSEQ multiplex PCR; the TCRdb copy retains only in-frame clones and omits some. The repertoire has 70,000 or so clones, about nine tenths of them found once; the top ten carry under 0.35%. This specimen was CD4+ T cells from peripheral blood mononuclear cells, taken after pregnancy. Receptors originate from a female donor with multiple sclerosis, enrolled in a pregnancy study.

V usage is TRBV19 and J usage is TRBJ1-1, with D hard to call. V was trimmed by 5 bases and J by 7 bases, leaving 11 bases between them. The CDR3 extends over 12 amino acids. The V gene's germline CDR1 is LNHDA and CDR2 SQIVND (reference sequence). CDR3 region: CASSLPKSEAFF. The CDR3 DNA reads TGTGCCAGTAGTCTCCCGAAGAGTGAAGCTTTCTTT.

This chain links TRBV7-6 with TRBJ2-2; the match to TRBD1 covers 8 bases. The V gene's germline CDR1 is SGHVS and CDR2 FNYEAQ. CDR3 size: 16 residues. With 4 bases clipped from V and 12 bases from J, the junction kept 16 bases outside the gene matches. CDR3 sequence reads: CASSSGYRGSDVKLFF. For the CDR3, the DNA is TGTGCCAGCAGCTCAGGTTACAGGGGGTCCGATGTTAAGCTGTTTTTT.

The chain carries TRBV18 and TRBJ1-2; 10 bases fit TRBD1. CDR1 and CDR2 (germline): KGHSH, LQKENI. CDR3 length: 14 amino acids. The V gene end was trimmed by 4 bases and the J gene end by 4 bases; junction bases not matched to a gene: 3. The DNA for the CDR3 is TGTGCCAGCTCACGCGGGACAGGGGTCTATGGCTACACCTTC. This gives the protein CASSRGTGVYGYTF.

V and J are TRBV29-1 and TRBJ1-1, with TRBD1 matching 7 bases. Germline V lookup: CDR1 SQVTM, CDR2 ANQGSEA. After removal of 4 bases from V and 1 base from J, the junction contained 6 bases not matched to a gene. The CDR3 has 14 residues. CDR3 in DNA: TGCAGCGTTGCGGACAGGAGGGGGAACACTGAAGCTTTCTTT. This encodes CSVADRRGNTEAFF.

The chain links TRBV27 to TRBJ2-7; 12 bases fit TRBD1. This CDR3 contains 15 residues. Germline assignment: CDR1 MNHEY and CDR2 SMNVEV (reference sequence). Trimming removed 3 bases from V and 5 bases from J; junction bases left unmatched: 5. As DNA, the CDR3 is TGTGCCAGCAGTTTTGTTGGGACAGGGGGCAACGAGCAGTACTTC. This gives the protein CASSFVGTGGNEQYF.

This clone was found once. The genes are TRBV7-3 and TRBJ2-1; D possibly corresponds to TRBD2 (5 bases). This CDR3 has 15 residues. V was shortened by 4 bases and J by 0 bases, with 10 bases between the two germline ends. Germline loops: CDR1 SGHTA, CDR2 FQGTGA. The CDR3: CASSWTGSSYNEQFF. CDR3 coding DNA: TGTGCCAGCAGCTGGACTGGTAGCTCCTACAATGAGCAGTTCTTC.

The J gene is TRBJ1-5, the V gene TRBV6-1, with D hard to call. Germline-derived CDR1 and CDR2 are MNHNS and SASEGT. V lost 5 bases to trimming and J lost 5 bases, with 10 bases between them. CDR3 size: 13 residues. The CDR3 spells CASSRQVDQPQHF. Written as DNA, the CDR3 is TGTGCCAGCAGTAGACAAGTCGATCAGCCCCAGCATTTT.

This clone has only one observation. The V call is TRBV6-5, the J call TRBJ2-7; TRBD1 aligns across 10 bases. Trimming cost V 8 bases and J 3 bases; bases outside gene matches: 7. The CDR3 has 14 amino acids. Per germline, CDR1 MNHEY and CDR2 SVGAGI. CDR3: CASQRTGGIYEQYF. CDR3 coding DNA: TGTGCCAGCCAACGGACAGGGGGAATCTACGAGCAGTACTTC.

The chain has TRBV11-2 and TRBJ2-1; the D gene is possibly TRBD2 (5 bases). Germline V gene data show CDR1 as SGHAT and CDR2 as FQNNGV. This CDR3 is built from 15 residues. Deletions cut 5 bases from V and 6 bases from J, with 17 bases between. The chain's CDR3 is CASSPGGGSANEQFF. CDR3 DNA sequence: TGTGCCAGCAGCCCCGGCGGAGGATCGGCCAATGAGCAGTTCTTC.

This sequence joins TRBV7-3 and TRBJ2-3, with 8 bases identical to TRBD1. This CDR3 has 15 residues. Germline CDR1 reads SGHTA; CDR2 reads FQGTGA. V was pared by 2 bases and J by 0 bases, with 1 base of the junction left unmatched. The CDR3 DNA is TGTGCCAGCAGCTTATGGGACAGGAGCACAGATACGCAGTATTTT. It yields the protein CASSLWDRSTDTQYF.

This rearrangement joins TRBV7-3 to TRBJ1-1; D is ambiguous. The CDR3 consists of 14 residues. V dropped 3 bases and J dropped 4 bases, with 12 bases sitting between them. The germline V gene encodes CDR1 SGHTA and CDR2 FQGTGA. In nucleotides, the CDR3 is TGTGCCAGCAGCTTGGTTCCTCGGGGCACTGAAGCTTTCTTT. Translated, it gives CASSLVPRGTEAFF.

The chain carries TRBV7-9 and TRBJ2-2; 10 nucleotides line up with TRBD1. Losses at the gene ends were 5 bases for V and 0 bases for J; bases not matched to a gene: 3. The CDR3 runs to 16 residues. CDR1 is SEHNR and CDR2 is FQNEAQ in the germline V gene (reference sequence). The CDR3 bases are TGTGCCAGCAGCAGGGACAGGGGATCGAACACCGGGGAGCTGTTTTTT. Translated, it gives CASSRDRGSNTGELFF.

This clone was detected a few times. J is TRBJ2-7 and V is TRBV7-9, with a weak D call TRBD2 (5 bases). The CDR3 loop spans 14 amino acids. Trimming took 0 bases from V and 5 from J, leaving 11 bases between them. Germline loops: CDR1 SEHNR, CDR2 FQNEAQ (reference sequence). DNA for the CDR3: TGTGCCAGCAGCTTAGCCCGGGGAAGGGACGAGCAGTACTTC. Translating gives CASSLARGRDEQYF.

The V call is TRBV5-1, the J call TRBJ1-1, with D possibly being TRBD1 (5 bases). This CDR3 is built from 13 residues. CDR1 SGHRS and CDR2 YFSETQ come from the germline V gene. The V gene lost 4 bases and the J gene lost 6 bases, with 13 bases spanning the gap. The CDR3 region is CASSTGLMSEAFF. The CDR3 DNA follows: TGCGCCAGCAGCACAGGCCTGATGTCTGAAGCTTTCTTT.

The chain uses TRBV5-4 and TRBJ2-1; D is possibly TRBD2 (5 bases). The CDR3 loop spans 15 amino acids. The V end lost 3 bases, the J end lost 1 base, and 11 bases lay between the germline ends. CDR1 is SGHNT, CDR2 YYREEE, per germline (reference sequence). CDR3 nucleotide sequence: TGTGCCAGCAGCTGGGCCGGGAATTCCTACAATGAGCAGTTCTTC. This translates into CASSWAGNSYNEQFF.

The rearrangement uses TRBV2 and TRBJ2-3; 14 bases match TRBD2. The CDR3 has 14 amino acids. Looked up from germline, CDR1 is SNHLY and CDR2 is FYNNEI. V shed 4 bases, J shed 9 bases, and the junction held 3 bases outside the gene matches. The CDR3 region is CASSATSGGATQYF. CDR3 sequence (DNA): TGTGCCAGCAGTGCGACTAGCGGGGGGGCAACGCAGTATTTT.

V usage is TRBV7-6 and J usage is TRBJ2-7, with TRBD2 matching over 13 bases. V was pared by 5 bases and J by 0 bases, with 4 bases of the junction left unmatched. Germline V gene lookup returns CDR1 SGHVS and CDR2 FNYEAQ. CDR3 length: 16 residues. CDR3 nucleotides: TGTGCCAGCAGCCATGGGACTAGCGGGGACTCCTACGAGCAGTACTTC. Its translation: CASSHGTSGDSYEQYF.

For the CDR3, the DNA is TGTGCCAGCCACTCCCGGGGACAGCTGCGCACTGAAGCTTTCTTT. This sequence encodes CASHSRGQLRTEAFF. The chain employs TRBV5-4 and TRBJ1-1, with 7 bases matching TRBD1. The CDR3 is made up of 15 amino acids. Germline V gene lookup returns CDR1 SGHNT and CDR2 YYREEE (reference sequence). V shed 7 bases and J 4 bases; nucleotides not matched to a gene: 13.

In DNA form, the CDR3 reads TGTGCCAGCAGTGAACGGGGGTCCCGTAGCAATCAGCCCCAGCATTTT. This sequence encodes CASSERGSRSNQPQHF. V usage is TRBV6-1 and J usage is TRBJ1-5, with D possibly being TRBD1 (5 bases). The germline CDR1 and CDR2 sequences are MNHNS and SASEGT. V was shortened by 2 bases and J by 0 bases, with 11 bases between the two germline ends. The CDR3 is 16 amino acids.

In DNA, the CDR3 is TGTGCCAGCAGGGGGAGGACAGGGTCCGTCCAAGAGACCCAGTACTTC. Amino acids: CASRGRTGSVQETQYF. The genes are TRBV2 and TRBJ2-5; 8 bases are a match to TRBD1. CDR1 is SNHLY, CDR2 FYNNEI, per germline. The trim removed 6 bases at V and 1 base at J, leaving 10 bases unmatched. The CDR3 consists of 16 residues.